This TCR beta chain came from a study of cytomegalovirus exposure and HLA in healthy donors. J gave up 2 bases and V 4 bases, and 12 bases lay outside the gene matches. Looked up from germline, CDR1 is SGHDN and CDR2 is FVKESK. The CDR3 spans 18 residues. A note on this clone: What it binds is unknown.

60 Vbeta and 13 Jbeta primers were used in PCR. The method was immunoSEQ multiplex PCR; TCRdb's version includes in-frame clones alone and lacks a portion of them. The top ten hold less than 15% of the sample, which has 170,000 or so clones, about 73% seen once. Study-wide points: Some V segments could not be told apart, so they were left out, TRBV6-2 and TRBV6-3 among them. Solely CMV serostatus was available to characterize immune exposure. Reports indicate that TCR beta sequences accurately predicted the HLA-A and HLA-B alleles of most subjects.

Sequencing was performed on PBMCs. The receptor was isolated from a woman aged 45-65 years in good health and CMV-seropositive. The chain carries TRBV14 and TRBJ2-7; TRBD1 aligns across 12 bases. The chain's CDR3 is CASSRWDRGRTNAYEQYF. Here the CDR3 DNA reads TGTGCCAGCAGCCGTTGGGACAGGGGGCGGACAAACGCCTACGAGCAGTACTTC.